The source of this T cell receptor (beta chain) is a study of blood T cell repertoires in COVID-19. There are 15 residues in the CDR3. Germline V lookup: CDR1 SGHDT, CDR2 YYEEEE. The V and J ends lost 3 bases and 8 bases respectively, with 17 bases between them. Measured with immunoSEQ multiplex PCR; TCRdb has only the in-frame clones, and not every one. This sample has approximately 74,000 clones, with approximately 89% found just once. V gene TRBV5-6 combines with J gene TRBJ1-4, with a tentative D call TRBD1 (5 bases). The TCR originated in a woman in her sixties with acute or convalescent COVID-19. Sequencing was performed on peripheral blood. For the CDR3, the DNA is TGTGCCAGCAGCTCCGTGACAGCAATGGGGGAAAAACTGTTTTTT. Its translation: CASSSVTAMGEKLFF.